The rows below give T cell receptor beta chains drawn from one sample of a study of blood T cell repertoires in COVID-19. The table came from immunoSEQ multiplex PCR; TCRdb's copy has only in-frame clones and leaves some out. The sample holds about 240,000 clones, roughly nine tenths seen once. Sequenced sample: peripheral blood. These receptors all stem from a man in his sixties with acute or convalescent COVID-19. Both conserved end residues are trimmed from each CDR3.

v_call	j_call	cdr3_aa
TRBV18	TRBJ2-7	ASSPGGGAHNEQY
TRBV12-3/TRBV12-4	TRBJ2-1	ASGSSGKEQF
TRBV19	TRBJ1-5	ASSSQRDQPQH
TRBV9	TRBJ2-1	ASSPRERERNEQF
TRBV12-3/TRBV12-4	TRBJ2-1	ASSLGLYNEQF
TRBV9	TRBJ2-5	ASSLGTSGREETQY
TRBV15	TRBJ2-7	ATSRAWRGDEQY
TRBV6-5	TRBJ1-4	ASSYRGVENEKLF
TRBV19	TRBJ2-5	ASSRTAQVETQY
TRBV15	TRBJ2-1	ATSDGLAGGYEQF
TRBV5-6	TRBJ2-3	ASSLAGEGTDTQY
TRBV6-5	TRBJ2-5	ASRIAGDVETQY
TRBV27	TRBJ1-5	ASSSPGLTDQPQH
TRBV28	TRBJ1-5	ASRALNQPQH
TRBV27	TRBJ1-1	ASSFTGVGTEAF
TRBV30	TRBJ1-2	AWSVGQGAGGYT
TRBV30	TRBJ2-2	AWSVRAGELF
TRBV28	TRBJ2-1	ASSFRTGYNEQF
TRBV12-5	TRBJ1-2	ASDTGTGTEWNYGYT
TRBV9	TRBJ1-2	ASSPRQGRNDGYT
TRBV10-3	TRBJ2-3	AISEASGRDTQY
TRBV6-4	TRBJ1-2	ASSDSGQGKDGYT
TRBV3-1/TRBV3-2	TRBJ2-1	ASSQVGDNNNEQF
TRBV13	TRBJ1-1	ASSLDGGNTEAF
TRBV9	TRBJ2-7	ASSERGSYEQY
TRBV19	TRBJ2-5	ASSPRVGQETQY
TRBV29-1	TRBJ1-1	SVTDRGRTEAF
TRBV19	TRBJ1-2	ASSTRGQGNYGYT
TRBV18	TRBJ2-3	ASSLREKADTQY
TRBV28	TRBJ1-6	ASSFPRGSHNSPLH
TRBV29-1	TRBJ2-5	SARTDEETQY
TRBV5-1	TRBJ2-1	ASSHRDRGAGEQF
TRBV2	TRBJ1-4	ASSRTASGKLF
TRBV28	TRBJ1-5	ASRLGGPSQPQH
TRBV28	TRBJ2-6	ASIHSSSGANVLT
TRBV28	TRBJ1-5	ASSGELGSNQPQH
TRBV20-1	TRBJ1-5	SASQSVTGGDQPQH
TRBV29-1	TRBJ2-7	SVEGTSDYEQY
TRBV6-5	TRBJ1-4	ASSYGRRTTNEKLF
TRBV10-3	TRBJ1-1	AISEQGPNTEAF
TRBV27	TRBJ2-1	ASTSGSYNEQF
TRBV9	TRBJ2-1	ASSVELASGRNEQF
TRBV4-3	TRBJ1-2	ASSQEAANYGYT
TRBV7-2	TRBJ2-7	ASSLYRTSNEQY